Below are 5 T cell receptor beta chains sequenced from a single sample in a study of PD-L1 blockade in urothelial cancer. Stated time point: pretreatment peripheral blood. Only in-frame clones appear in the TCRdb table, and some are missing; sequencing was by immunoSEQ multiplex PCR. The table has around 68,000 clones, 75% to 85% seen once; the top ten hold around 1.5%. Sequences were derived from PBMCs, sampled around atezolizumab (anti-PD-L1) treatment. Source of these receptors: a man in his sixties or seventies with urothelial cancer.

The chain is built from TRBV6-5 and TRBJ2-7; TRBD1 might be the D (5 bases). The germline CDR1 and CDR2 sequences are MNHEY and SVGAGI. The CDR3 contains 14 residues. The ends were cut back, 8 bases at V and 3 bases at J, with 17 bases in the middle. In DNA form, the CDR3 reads TGTGCCAGCCGTTTAATCGGACAAAGCTACGAGCAGTACTTC. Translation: CASRLIGQSYEQYF.

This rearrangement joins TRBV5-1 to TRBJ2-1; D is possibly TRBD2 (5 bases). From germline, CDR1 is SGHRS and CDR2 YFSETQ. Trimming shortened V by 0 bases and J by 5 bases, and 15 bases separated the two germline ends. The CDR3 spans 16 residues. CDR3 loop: CASSLAVNGINNEQFF. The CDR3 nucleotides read TGCGCCAGCAGCTTGGCCGTGAACGGGATCAACAATGAGCAGTTCTTC.

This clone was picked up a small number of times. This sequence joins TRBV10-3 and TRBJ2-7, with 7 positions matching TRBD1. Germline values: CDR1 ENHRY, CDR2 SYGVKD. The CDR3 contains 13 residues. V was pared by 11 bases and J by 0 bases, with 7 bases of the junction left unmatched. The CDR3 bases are TGTGCCGCTACCGGGACAGACTCCTACGAGCAGTACTTC. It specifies CAATGTDSYEQYF.

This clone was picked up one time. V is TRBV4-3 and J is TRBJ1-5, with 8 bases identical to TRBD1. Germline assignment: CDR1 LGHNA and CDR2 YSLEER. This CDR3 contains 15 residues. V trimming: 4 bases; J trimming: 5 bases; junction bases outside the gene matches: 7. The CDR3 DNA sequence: TGCGCCAGCAGCCGAGAGACAGGGGTGGATCAGCCCCAGCATTTT. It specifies CASSRETGVDQPQHF.

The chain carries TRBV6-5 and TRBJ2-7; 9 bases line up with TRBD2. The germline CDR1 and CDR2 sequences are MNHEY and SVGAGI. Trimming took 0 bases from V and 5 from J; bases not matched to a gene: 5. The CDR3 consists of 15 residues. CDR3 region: CASSYSTSGRNEQYF. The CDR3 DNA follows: TGTGCCAGCAGTTACTCGACAAGCGGGAGGAACGAGCAGTACTTC.